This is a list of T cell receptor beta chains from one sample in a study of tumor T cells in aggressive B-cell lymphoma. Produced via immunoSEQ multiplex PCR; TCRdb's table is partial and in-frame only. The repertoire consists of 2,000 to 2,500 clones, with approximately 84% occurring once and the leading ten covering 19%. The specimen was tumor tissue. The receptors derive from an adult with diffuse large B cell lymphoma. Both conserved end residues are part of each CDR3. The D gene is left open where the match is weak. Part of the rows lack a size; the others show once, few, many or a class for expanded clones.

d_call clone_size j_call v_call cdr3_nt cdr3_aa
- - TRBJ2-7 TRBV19 TGTGCCAGTAGTATAAAGGGGGCCTACGAGCAGTACTTC CASSIKGAYEQYF
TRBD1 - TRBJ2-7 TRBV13 TGTGCCAGCAGCTTACAGGGGGTCCACGAGCAGTACTTC CASSLQGVHEQYF
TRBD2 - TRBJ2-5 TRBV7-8 TGTGCCAGTAGCCCAAGCCGGGGGGGCAGAGAGACCCAGTACTTC CASSPSRGGRETQYF
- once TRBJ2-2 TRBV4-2 TGTGCCAGCAGCCAGATACAAAACACCGGGGAGCTGTTTTTT CASSQIQNTGELFF
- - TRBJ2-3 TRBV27 TGTGCCAGCAGTTTGATCAGCGGAGATACGCAGTATTTT CASSLISGDTQYF
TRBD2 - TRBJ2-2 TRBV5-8 TGTGCCAGCAGCTTCGACGGGAGGGCGAACACCGGGGAGCTGTTTTTT CASSFDGRANTGELFF
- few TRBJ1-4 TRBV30 TGTGCCTGGAGTGTACAACACCCCAGAAATGAAAAACTGTTTTTT CAWSVQHPRNEKLFF
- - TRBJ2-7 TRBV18 TGTGCCAGCTCATTCGCAGGGTTCGCCGAGCAGTACTTC CASSFAGFAEQYF
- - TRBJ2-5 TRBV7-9 TGTGCCAGCAGCTTAGTGTCAGGGGCAGAGACCCAGTACTTC CASSLVSGAETQYF
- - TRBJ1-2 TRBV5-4 TGTGCCAGCAGCTTGGGAGGGGCGCGGGACGGCTACACCTTC CASSLGGARDGYTF
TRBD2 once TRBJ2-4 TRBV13 TGTGCCAGCAGCCCCACCGGACTAGCGGGAACCAAAAACATTCAGTACTTC CASSPTGLAGTKNIQYF
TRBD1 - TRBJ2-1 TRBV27 TGTGCTAGCAGGGGCTTGGGGACAGGGGAAGATGAGCAGTTCTTC CASRGLGTGEDEQFF
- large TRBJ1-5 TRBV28 TGTGCCAGCAGTACAGTTAGCAATCAGCCCCAGCATTTT CASSTVSNQPQHF
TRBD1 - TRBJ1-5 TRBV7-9 TGTGCCAGCAGCTCCACAGGGGTACCAAGTCAGCCCCAGCATTTT CASSSTGVPSQPQHF
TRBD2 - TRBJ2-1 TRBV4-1 TGCGCCAGCAGCCGGAACCTAGCGGGCTCCTACAATGAGCAGTTCTTC CASSRNLAGSYNEQFF
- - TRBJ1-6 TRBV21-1 TGTGCCAGCAGCAAGGGTCGGGACAGGGGTAATTCACCCCTCCACTTT CASSKGRDRGNSPLHF